This is a list of T cell receptor beta chains from one sample in a study of cytomegalovirus exposure and HLA in healthy donors. The data were produced by immunoSEQ multiplex PCR, yet TCRdb's version contains in-frame clones alone and is incomplete. This sample has approximately 160,000 clones, with roughly four fifths found just once. Input material: PBMCs. The receptors come from a girl aged 10-17 years in good health and CMV-seropositive. Each CDR3 is given without its conserved first and last residue.

V gene: TRBV19
CDR3 protein: ASSATWNTEAF

V gene: TRBV6-1
CDR3 protein: ASRRTSGGYEQY

V gene: TRBV30
CDR3 protein: AWSVLGGGKDTQY

V gene: TRBV6-5
CDR3 protein: ASSYEGTNTGELF

V gene: TRBV6-5
CDR3 protein: ASSPRLAWVNEQF

V gene: TRBV6-5
CDR3 protein: ASSYDAGEYLNEQF

V gene: TRBV29-1
CDR3 protein: SVGTGTGSYEQY

V gene: TRBV18
CDR3 protein: ASSPRGTGGPYNEQF

V gene: TRBV9
CDR3 protein: ASSEDRAPGNTIY

V gene: TRBV27
CDR3 protein: ASSRRTGNSYEQY

V gene: TRBV7-9
CDR3 protein: ASSHNIYEQY

V gene: TRBV5-1
CDR3 protein: ASSNGQPNTEAF

V gene: TRBV4-2
CDR3 protein: ASSQEQGPNTEAF

V gene: TRBV28
CDR3 protein: ASSLSKGTGVF

V gene: TRBV5-5
CDR3 protein: ASSFVAGKEAF

V gene: TRBV5-1
CDR3 protein: ASNLDPGQGNSPLH

V gene: TRBV7-9
CDR3 protein: ASSLAGDNQPQH

V gene: TRBV6-5
CDR3 protein: ASSYMQGIKSNEQF

V gene: TRBV7-7
CDR3 protein: ASSLGRVTGELF

V gene: TRBV5-6
CDR3 protein: ASSLTGTSGYT

V gene: TRBV19
CDR3 protein: ASSGERGGASTDTQY

V gene: TRBV27
CDR3 protein: ASSFRVDTEAF

V gene: TRBV7-2
CDR3 protein: ASSLGGGGADTQY

V gene: TRBV5-5
CDR3 protein: ASSLRGLETQY

V gene: TRBV9
CDR3 protein: ASSATTEAHEQY

V gene: TRBV4-2
CDR3 protein: ASTPAETSAINEQF

V gene: TRBV5-1
CDR3 protein: ASADRVNIQY

V gene: TRBV19
CDR3 protein: ASSDLRATEAF

V gene: TRBV5-1
CDR3 protein: ASSLGKGISTDTQY

V gene: TRBV19
CDR3 protein: ASSQGSNQPQH

V gene: TRBV6-1
CDR3 protein: ASSGLLNTEAF

V gene: TRBV27
CDR3 protein: ASRIFQGGNTDTQY

V gene: TRBV4-1
CDR3 protein: ASSQDAGNYGYT

V gene: TRBV13
CDR3 protein: ASSLVAGVEQETQY

V gene: TRBV6-5
CDR3 protein: ASSPQVPSGNTIY

V gene: TRBV5-6
CDR3 protein: ASSLVGEKNTEAF

V gene: TRBV5-6
CDR3 protein: ASSLSRDRLYNEQF

V gene: TRBV27
CDR3 protein: ASSLGPGAYEQY

V gene: TRBV6-1
CDR3 protein: ASSVGQGLVSYT

V gene: TRBV4-1
CDR3 protein: ASSQEGALEGYT

V gene: TRBV7-9
CDR3 protein: ASSQQNTEAF

V gene: TRBV7-2
CDR3 protein: ASSLIGSGSPLH

V gene: TRBV14
CDR3 protein: ASSHRRNSSYEQY

V gene: TRBV28
CDR3 protein: ASSRPGGTRAQH